This T cell receptor beta chain was identified during a study of early T cells in non-severe SARS-CoV-2 infection. About the study: The study sequenced bulk RNA from unsorted whole blood, with chains unpaired.

Trimming cost V 3 bases and J 2 bases, with 9 bases left between them. The CDR3 extends over 15 amino acids. Germline values: CDR1 KGHDR, CDR2 SFDVKD. Findings and caveats of the study: Private and CD4 specificities were missed by VDJdb matching, which favored anti-spike CD8 responses.

Attachment of unique molecular identifiers to individual cDNA molecules was performed. TCRdb reprocessed the 5' RACE reads with MiXCR, giving one entry per CDR3 protein. This table holds approximately 66,000 distinct CDR3 sequences, 12% found once. As concerns this clonotype: The antigen is undetermined.

The TCR was taken from an adult who was a healthcare worker with PCR-confirmed SARS-CoV-2 infection or an uninfected control (not recorded which). The donor label of this sample is uncertain. Sample: whole blood, taken at baseline. The chain employs TRBV24-1 and TRBJ2-2, with D possibly called TRBD1 or TRBD2 (5 bases each). In DNA form, the CDR3 reads TGTGCCACCAGTGATCGGGACCGCAACACCGGGGAGCTGTTTTTT. Encoded protein: CATSDRDRNTGELFF.